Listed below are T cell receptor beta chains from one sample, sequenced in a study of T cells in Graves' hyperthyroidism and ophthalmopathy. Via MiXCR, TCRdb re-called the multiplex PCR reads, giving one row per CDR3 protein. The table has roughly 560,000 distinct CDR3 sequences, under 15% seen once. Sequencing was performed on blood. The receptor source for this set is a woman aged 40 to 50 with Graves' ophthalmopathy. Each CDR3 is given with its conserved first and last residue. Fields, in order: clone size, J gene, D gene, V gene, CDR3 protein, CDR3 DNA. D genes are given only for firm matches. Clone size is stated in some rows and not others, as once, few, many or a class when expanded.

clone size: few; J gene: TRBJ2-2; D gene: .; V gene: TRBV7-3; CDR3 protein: CASSFRQTSNTGELFF; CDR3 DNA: TGTGCCAGCAGCTTTCGGCAGACCTCGAACACCGGGGAGCTGTTTTTT
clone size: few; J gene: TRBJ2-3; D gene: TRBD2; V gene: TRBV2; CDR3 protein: CASRSRLAGGTDTQYF; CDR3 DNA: TGTGCCAGCAGATCCCGGCTAGCGGGAGGGACAGATACGCAGTATTTT
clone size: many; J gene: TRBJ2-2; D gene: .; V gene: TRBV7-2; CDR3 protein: CASSLAPLTDGELFF; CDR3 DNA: TGTGCCAGCAGCTTAGCCCCACTGACGGACGGGGAGCTGTTTTTT
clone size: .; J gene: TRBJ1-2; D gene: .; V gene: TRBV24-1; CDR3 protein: CATSDLMGTGYTF; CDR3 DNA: TGTGCCACCAGTGATTTGATGGGGACGGGCTACACCTTC
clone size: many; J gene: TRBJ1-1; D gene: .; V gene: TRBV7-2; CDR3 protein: CASSLGGAAEAFF; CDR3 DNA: TGTGCCAGCAGCTTAGGAGGGGCGGCTGAAGCTTTCTTT
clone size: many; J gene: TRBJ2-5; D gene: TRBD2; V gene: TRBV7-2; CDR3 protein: CASSLARVAGGQETQYF; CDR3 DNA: TGTGCCAGCAGCTTAGCCCGGGTAGCGGGGGGACAAGAGACCCAGTACTTC
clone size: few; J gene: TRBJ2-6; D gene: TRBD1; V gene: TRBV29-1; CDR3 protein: CSVAGTVGTFSGANVLTF; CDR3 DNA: TGCAGCGTCGCTGGGACAGTGGGAACCTTCTCTGGGGCCAACGTCCTGACTTTC
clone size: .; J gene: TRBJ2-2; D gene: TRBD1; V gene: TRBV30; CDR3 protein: CAWSRTGGLSNTGELFF; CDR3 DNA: TGTGCCTGGTCCCGGACAGGGGGCCTATCAAACACCGGGGAGCTGTTTTTT
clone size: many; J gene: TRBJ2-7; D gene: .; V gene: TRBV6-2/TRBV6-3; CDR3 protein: CASINRELGRVDSYEQYF; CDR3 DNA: TGTGCCAGCATTAATCGGGAATTAGGAAGGGTGGACTCCTACGAGCAGTACTTC
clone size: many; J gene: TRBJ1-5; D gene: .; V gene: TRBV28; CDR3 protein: CASSLFGRNQPQHF; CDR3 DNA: TGTGCCAGCAGTTTATTTGGCAGGAATCAGCCCCAGCATTTT
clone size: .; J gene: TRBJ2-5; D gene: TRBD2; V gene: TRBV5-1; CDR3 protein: CASSPGGYQETQYF; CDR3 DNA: TGCGCCAGCAGCCCGGGGGGTTACCAAGAGACCCAGTACTTC